Included here is one T cell receptor beta chain sequence, with context. The antigen is unknown. TCRdb's copy holds only in-frame clones and misses some; the assay was immunoSEQ multiplex PCR. The sample records some 120,000 clones, around 88% being singletons. This sample was included in a study of T cell responses to AZD1222 COVID-19 vaccine. Germline assignment: CDR1 LGHDT and CDR2 YNNKEL (reference sequence). The CDR3 contains 13 residues. Trimming cost V 4 bases and J 0 bases, with 6 bases left between them. Study findings and constraints: Vaccine-associated CD4 TCRs ranged over spike, dominating at 160-218 and 743-854. Repertoire collection took place solely once the T cell response had peaked. White British ancestry dominated among donors, who included more females, and clonal diversity was possibly underestimated. Reports indicate that nearly half of spike-specific TCRs are directed at unmutated variant regions.

The material sequenced was peripheral blood, taken on day 0 of MenACWY control vaccination. This clonotype was obtained from an adult in good health. The genes are TRBV3-1 (or the pseudogene TRBV3-2) and TRBJ1-1; D remains ambiguous. CDR3 in amino acids: CASSLSMNTEAFF. Here the CDR3 DNA reads TGTGCCAGCAGCCTCTCCATGAACACTGAAGCTTTCTTT.